Below are 9 T cell receptor beta chains sequenced from a single sample in a study of vaccination and CD4 T cells after COVID-19. For these TCRs, the target antigens are not known. Scientists ran DNA taken from cultured CD4+ T cells through the Oncomine TCR Beta short-read assay for sequencing. TCRdb reanalysed the PCR reads using MiXCR and keeps one entry per CDR3 protein. The table lists around 8,100 distinct CDR3 sequences, over 20% of them singletons, with about 10% in the top ten. Treatment described: 10-day PBMC culture with coronavirus spike peptide pools or control peptides (ViraFEST assay). The sequencing used CD4+ T cells from blood, cultured in vitro, collected after SARS-CoV-2 vaccination. These receptors were obtained from a human donor who had recovered from COVID-19.

This clonotype was counted many times. The chain couples TRBV7-2 to TRBJ1-2; D gene ambiguous. The CDR3 covers 14 residues. CDR1 is SGHTA and CDR2 is FQGNSA in the germline V gene. Trimming pared 5 bases from V and 4 bases from J, leaving 14 bases between. The CDR3 is CASSPAADSYGYTF. The CDR3 DNA sequence: TGTGCCAGCAGCCCCGCGGCGGATTCCTATGGCTACACCTTC.

This clonotype was seen a few times. The chain uses TRBV7-2 and TRBJ2-2, with unresolved D. Germline CDR1 reads SGHTA; CDR2 reads FQGNSA. V dropped 6 bases and J dropped 0 bases, with 14 bases sitting between them. This CDR3 has 16 residues. CDR3 residues: CASSFRFPANTGELFF. For the CDR3, the DNA is TGTGCCAGCAGTTTTAGATTTCCGGCGAACACCGGGGAGCTGTTTTTT. The full variable domain, in which reference TRBV7-2 and TRBJ2-2 provide the parts outside the CDR3, is GAGVSQSPSNKVTEKGKDVELRCDPISGHTALYWYRQSLGQGLEFLIYFQGNSAPDKSGLPSDRFSAERTGGSVSTLTIQRTQQEDSAVYLCASSFRFPANTGELFFGEGSRLTVL.

V is TRBV20-1 and J is TRBJ1-1; D possibly corresponds to TRBD1 (5 bases). The CDR3 is 14 amino acids. V was trimmed by 7 bases and J by 6 bases, leaving 21 bases between them. Germline V gene sequence: CDR1 DFQATT, CDR2 SNEGSKA (reference sequence). The CDR3: CSVKPQGRTSEAFF. DNA of the CDR3: TGCAGTGTCAAACCCCAGGGACGAACGTCTGAAGCTTTCTTT.

The rearrangement links TRBV20-1 to TRBJ2-1; D might be TRBD2 (5 bases). The germline gives CDR1 DFQATT, CDR2 SNEGSKA (reference sequence). The CDR3 is made up of 14 amino acids. Trimming left V 1 base short and J 2 bases short, with 9 bases between. For the CDR3, the DNA is TGCAGTGCTAGAGTTCACGGGACCTACAATGAGCAGTTCTTC. It encodes CSARVHGTYNEQFF.

The chain employs TRBV18 and TRBJ2-7; D call uncertain. CDR1 and CDR2 from the germline V gene are KGHSH and LQKENI. The CDR3 consists of 14 residues. Trimming shortened V by 3 bases and J by 3 bases, and 12 bases separated the two germline ends. DNA for the CDR3: TGTGCCAGCTCACCGGCTTACAAGAGCTACGAGCAGTACTTC. Translating gives CASSPAYKSYEQYF.

V is TRBV6-1 and J is TRBJ2-4; TRBD1 agrees at 10 bases. V lost 8 bases to trimming and J lost 9 bases; unmatched junction nucleotides: 10. The germline gives CDR1 MNHNS, CDR2 SASEGT. The CDR3 spans 14 residues. This CDR3 reads CASHGRDRGFIQYF. The CDR3 DNA is TGTGCCAGCCATGGCAGGGACAGGGGTTTCATTCAGTACTTC.

This clonotype was picked up a small number of times. The chain's CDR3 is CASSSPGTGGPNTEAFF. As DNA, the CDR3 is TGTGCCAGCAGTTCACCAGGGACAGGGGGCCCGAACACTGAAGCTTTCTTT. This chain links TRBV28 with TRBJ1-1, with TRBD1 matching over 12 bases. The CDR3 spans 17 residues. The V gene end was trimmed by 4 bases and the J gene end by 1 base; junction bases not matched to a gene: 7. Germline values: CDR1 MDHEN, CDR2 SYDVKM. Full variable domain (remainder filled in from reference TRBV28 and TRBJ1-1): DVKVTQSSRYLVKRTGEKVFLECVQDMDHENMFWYRQDPGLGLRLIYFSYDVKMKEKGDIPEGYSVSREKKERFSLILESASTNQTSMYLCASSSPGTGGPNTEAFFGQGTRLTVV.

This clonotype has at least ten counts. J is TRBJ2-7 and V is TRBV28; 7 bases are a match to TRBD1. Germline V gene lookup returns CDR1 MDHEN and CDR2 SYDVKM. The CDR3 contains 15 residues. The junction had 10 bases not matched to a gene; V was cut back by 5 bases and J by 3 bases. The CDR3 sequence: CASSPGTVVGYEQYF. The CDR3 nucleotides are TGTGCCAGCAGTCCCGGGACAGTAGTAGGCTACGAGCAGTACTTC.

This clonotype was seen only once. This sequence may be a read error, since a much larger clone differs from it by one base. The V gene is TRBV20-1, the J gene TRBJ2-3; 8 bases agree with TRBD2. This CDR3 has 16 residues. The V gene's germline CDR1 is DFQATT and CDR2 SNEGSKA (reference sequence). Here the CDR3 DNA reads TGCAGTGCTAGAGATGGGAGCGGGAGTCGGGCAGATATGCAGTATTTT. Translation: CSARDGSGSRADMQYF.